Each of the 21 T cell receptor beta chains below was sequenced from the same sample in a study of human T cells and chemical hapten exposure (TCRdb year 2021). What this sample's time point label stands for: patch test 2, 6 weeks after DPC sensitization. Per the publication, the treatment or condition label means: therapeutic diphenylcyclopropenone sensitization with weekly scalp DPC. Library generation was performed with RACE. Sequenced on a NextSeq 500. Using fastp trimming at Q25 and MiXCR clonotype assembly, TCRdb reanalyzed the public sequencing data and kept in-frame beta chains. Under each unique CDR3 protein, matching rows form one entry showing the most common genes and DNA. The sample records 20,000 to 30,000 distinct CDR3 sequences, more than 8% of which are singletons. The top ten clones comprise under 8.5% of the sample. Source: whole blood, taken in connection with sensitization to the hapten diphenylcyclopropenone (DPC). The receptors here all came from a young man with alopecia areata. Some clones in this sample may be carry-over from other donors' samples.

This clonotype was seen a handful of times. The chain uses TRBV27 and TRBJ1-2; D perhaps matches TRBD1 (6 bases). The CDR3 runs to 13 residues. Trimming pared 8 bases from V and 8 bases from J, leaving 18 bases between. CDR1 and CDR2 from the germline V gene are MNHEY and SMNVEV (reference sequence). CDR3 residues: CASRDNSYGGYTF. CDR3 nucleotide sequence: TGTGCCAGCCGGGACAACTCCTACGGGGGCTACACCTTC.

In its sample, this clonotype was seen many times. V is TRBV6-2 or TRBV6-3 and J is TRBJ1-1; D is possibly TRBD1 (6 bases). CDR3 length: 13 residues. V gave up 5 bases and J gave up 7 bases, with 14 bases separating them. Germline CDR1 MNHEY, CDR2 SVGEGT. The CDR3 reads CASSRKGGNEAFF. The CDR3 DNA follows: TGTGCCAGCAGTCGGAAAGGGGGTAATGAAGCTTTCTTT.

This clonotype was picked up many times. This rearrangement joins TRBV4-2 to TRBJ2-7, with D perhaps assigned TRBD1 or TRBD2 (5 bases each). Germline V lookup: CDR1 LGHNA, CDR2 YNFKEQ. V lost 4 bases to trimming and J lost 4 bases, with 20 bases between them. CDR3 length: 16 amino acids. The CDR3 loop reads CASSPSKAGTTYEQYF. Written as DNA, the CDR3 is TGTGCCAGCAGCCCTTCCAAAGCCGGGACGACGTACGAGCAGTACTTC.

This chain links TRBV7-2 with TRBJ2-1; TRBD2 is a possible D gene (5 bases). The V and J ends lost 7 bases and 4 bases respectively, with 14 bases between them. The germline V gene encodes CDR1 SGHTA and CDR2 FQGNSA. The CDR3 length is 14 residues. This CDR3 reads CASTDLPGYNEQFF. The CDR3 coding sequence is TGTGCCAGCACGGACTTGCCCGGATACAATGAGCAGTTCTTC.

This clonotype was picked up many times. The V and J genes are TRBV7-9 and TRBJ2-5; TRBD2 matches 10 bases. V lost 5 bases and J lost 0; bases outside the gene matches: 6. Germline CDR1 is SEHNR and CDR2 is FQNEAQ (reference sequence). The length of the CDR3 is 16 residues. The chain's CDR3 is CASSPALAGDQETQYF. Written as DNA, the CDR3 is TGTGCCAGCAGCCCCGCCCTAGCGGGAGACCAAGAGACCCAGTACTTC.

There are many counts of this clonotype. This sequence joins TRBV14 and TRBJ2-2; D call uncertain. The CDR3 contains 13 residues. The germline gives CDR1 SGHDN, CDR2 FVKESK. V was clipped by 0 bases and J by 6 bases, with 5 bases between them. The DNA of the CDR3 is TGTGCCAGCAGCCAAGATTTTGCCGGGGAGCTGTTTTTT. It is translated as CASSQDFAGELFF.

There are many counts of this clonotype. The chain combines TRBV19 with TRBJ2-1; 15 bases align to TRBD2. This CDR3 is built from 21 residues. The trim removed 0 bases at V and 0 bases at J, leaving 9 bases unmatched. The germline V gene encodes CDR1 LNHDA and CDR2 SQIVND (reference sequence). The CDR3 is CASSIDIGLAGGPSSYNEQFF. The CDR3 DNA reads TGTGCCAGTAGTATAGATATCGGACTAGCGGGAGGGCCGAGCTCCTACAATGAGCAGTTCTTC.

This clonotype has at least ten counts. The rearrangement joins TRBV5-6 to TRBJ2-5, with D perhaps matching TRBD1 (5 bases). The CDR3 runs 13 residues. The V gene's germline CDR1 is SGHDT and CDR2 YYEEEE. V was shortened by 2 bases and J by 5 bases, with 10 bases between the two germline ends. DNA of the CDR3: TGTGCCAGCAGCTTAATAGGGGCCGAGACCCAGTACTTC. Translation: CASSLIGAETQYF.

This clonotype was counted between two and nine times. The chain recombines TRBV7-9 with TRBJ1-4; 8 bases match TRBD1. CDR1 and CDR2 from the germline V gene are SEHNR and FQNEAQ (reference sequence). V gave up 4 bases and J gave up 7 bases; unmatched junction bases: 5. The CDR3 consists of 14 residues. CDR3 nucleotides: TGTGCCAGCAGCTCACAGGGGGTCGGTGAAAAACTGTTTTTT. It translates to CASSSQGVGEKLFF.

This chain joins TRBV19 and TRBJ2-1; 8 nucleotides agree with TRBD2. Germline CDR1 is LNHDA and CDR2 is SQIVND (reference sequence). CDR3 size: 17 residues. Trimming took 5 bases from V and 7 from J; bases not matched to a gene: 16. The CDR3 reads CASSGGGLARYGNEQFF. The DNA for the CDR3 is TGTGCCAGTAGTGGCGGGGGGCTCGCACGGTATGGTAATGAGCAGTTCTTC.

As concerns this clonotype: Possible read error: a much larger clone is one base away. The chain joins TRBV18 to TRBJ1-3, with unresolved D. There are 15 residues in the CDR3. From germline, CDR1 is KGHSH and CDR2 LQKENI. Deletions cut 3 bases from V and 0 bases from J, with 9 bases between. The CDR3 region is CASSPDWPSGNTIYF. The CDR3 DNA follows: TGTGCCAGCTCACCCGACTGGCCCTCTGGAAACACCATATATTTT.

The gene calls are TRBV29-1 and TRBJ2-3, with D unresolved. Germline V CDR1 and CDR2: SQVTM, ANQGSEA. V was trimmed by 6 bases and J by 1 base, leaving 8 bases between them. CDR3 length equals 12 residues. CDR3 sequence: CSVNVRTDTQYF. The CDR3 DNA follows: TGCAGCGTAAACGTTCGCACAGATACGCAGTATTTT.

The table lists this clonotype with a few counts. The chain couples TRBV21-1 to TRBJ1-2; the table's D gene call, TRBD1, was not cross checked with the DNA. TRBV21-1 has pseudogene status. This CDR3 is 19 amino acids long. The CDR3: CASSRKKEAPGPSPSGYTF. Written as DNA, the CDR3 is TGTGCCAGCAGCAGAAAAAAGGAGGCCCCGGGACCTTCACCTTCGGGCTACACCTTC.

The CDR3 reads CASSPWQGGDTEAFF. The CDR3 DNA follows: TGTGCCAGCTCACCTTGGCAGGGAGGGGACACTGAAGCTTTCTTT. The chain couples TRBV18 to TRBJ1-1, with TRBD1 as a possible D gene (5 bases). The germline V gene has CDR1 KGHSH and CDR2 LQKENI. There are 15 residues in the CDR3. V lost 3 bases and J 3 bases, leaving 14 bases between the germline ends.

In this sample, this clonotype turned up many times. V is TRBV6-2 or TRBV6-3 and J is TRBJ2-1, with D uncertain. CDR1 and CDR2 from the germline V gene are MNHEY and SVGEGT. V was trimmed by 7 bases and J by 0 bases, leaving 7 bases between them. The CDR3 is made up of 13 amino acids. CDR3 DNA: TGTGCCAGCAAGCACTTCTCCTACAATGAGCAGTTCTTC. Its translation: CASKHFSYNEQFF.

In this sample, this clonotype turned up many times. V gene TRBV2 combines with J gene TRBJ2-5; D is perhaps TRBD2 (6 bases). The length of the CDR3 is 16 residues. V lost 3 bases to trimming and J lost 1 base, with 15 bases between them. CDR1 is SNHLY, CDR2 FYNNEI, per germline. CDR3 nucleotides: TGTGCCAGCAGTGATGCGCTGCGGGGATCCCAAGAGACCCAGTACTTC. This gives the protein CASSDALRGSQETQYF.

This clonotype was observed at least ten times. CDR3 region: CSAPRGDTEAFF. DNA of the CDR3: TGCAGTGCGCCCAGGGGGGACACTGAAGCTTTCTTT. The chain couples TRBV20-1 to TRBJ1-1; 7 nucleotides align to TRBD1. Germline V gene data show CDR1 as DFQATT and CDR2 as SNEGSKA (reference sequence). This CDR3 is built from 12 residues. J gave up 3 bases and V 6 bases, and 4 bases lay outside the gene matches.

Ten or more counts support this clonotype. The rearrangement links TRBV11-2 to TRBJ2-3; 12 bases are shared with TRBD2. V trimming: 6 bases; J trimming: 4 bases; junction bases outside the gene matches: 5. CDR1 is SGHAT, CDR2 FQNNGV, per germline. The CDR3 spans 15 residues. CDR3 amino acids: CASSLTSGRADTQYF. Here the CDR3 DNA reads TGTGCCAGCAGTTTGACTAGCGGGAGAGCAGATACGCAGTATTTT.

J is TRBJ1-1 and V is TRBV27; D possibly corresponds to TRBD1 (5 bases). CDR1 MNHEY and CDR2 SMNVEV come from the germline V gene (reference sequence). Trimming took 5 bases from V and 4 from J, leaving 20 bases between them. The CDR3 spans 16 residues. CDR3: CASSPSNGKGSTEAFF. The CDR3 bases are TGTGCCAGCAGTCCGTCAAACGGGAAGGGGTCCACTGAAGCTTTCTTT.

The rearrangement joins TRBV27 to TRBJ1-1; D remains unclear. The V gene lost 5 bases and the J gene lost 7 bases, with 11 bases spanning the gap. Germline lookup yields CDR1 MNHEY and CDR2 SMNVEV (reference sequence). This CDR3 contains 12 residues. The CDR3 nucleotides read TGTGCCAGCAGTCCGGGCTCACATGAAGCTTTCTTT. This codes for CASSPGSHEAFF.

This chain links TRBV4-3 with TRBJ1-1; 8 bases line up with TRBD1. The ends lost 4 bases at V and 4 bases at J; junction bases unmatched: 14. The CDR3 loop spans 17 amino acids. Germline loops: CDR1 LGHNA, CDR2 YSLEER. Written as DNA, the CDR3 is TGCGCCAGCAGCCTTTCTTTGGGGGGACAGGTGACCACTGAAGCTTTCTTT. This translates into CASSLSLGGQVTTEAFF.